Below, 7 T cell receptor beta chains from the same sample are listed, as sequenced in a study of T cells in Graves' hyperthyroidism and ophthalmopathy. TCR beta CDR3 regions were amplified from RNA. First-round RT-PCR targeting the TCR CDR3 was performed with the HTBI primer set. Each CDR3 protein is one row after TCRdb ran MiXCR on the multiplex PCR reads. The data show approximately 590,000 distinct CDR3 sequences, more than 45% seen once. The sequenced material came from peripheral blood or thyroid tissue (not recorded which). The source is a woman aged 18-29 years with Graves' hyperthyroidism.

This clonotype was seen only a few times. A junction end diverges from the germline sequence, so it may reflect a read error. The CDR3 DNA is TGCGCCAGCAGCCAAGATAGGGGACAGGGGAACGGCTACACCTTC. As protein: CASSQDRGQGNGYTF. This chain uses TRBV7-9 with TRBJ1-2, with 10 positions matching TRBD1. This CDR3 has 15 residues. Germline V CDR1 and CDR2: SEHNR, FQNEAQ (reference sequence).

This rearrangement joins TRBV6-1 to TRBJ1-2; no firm D call. CDR1 MNHNS and CDR2 SASEGT come from the germline V gene. Trimming took 4 bases from V and 3 from J, leaving 21 bases between them. The CDR3 contains 17 residues. This chain's CDR3 is CASSAHRLPSEDYGYTF. CDR3 nucleotides: TGTGCCAGCAGTGCCCATCGGCTACCCAGCGAGGACTATGGCTACACCTTC.

At least ten counts were recorded for this clonotype. The chain uses TRBV7-2 and TRBJ1-4, with a weak D call TRBD1 (5 bases). Germline CDR1 and CDR2: SGHTA and FQGNSA. This CDR3 region has 14 residues. V was pared by 6 bases and J by 5 bases, with 13 bases between. Here the CDR3 DNA reads TGTGCCAGCAGTAGTCCCTGGACAAATGAAAAACTGTTTTTT. Translating it yields CASSSPWTNEKLFF.

The gene calls are TRBV10-3 and TRBJ1-4; 7 positions match TRBD1. V dropped 4 bases and J dropped 8; count of bases not matched to a gene: 7. The V gene's germline CDR1 is ENHRY and CDR2 SYGVKD. The CDR3 consists of 14 residues. This CDR3 reads CAISGAGTDEKLFF. The CDR3 DNA reads as TGTGCCATCAGTGGGGCCGGGACAGACGAAAAACTGTTTTTT.

The J gene is TRBJ2-7, the V gene TRBV20-1; tentative D call: TRBD1 (5 bases). Germline loops: CDR1 DFQATT, CDR2 SNEGSKA (reference sequence). The CDR3 covers 13 residues. Trimming removed 6 bases at V and 0 bases at J, with 12 bases between. CDR3 protein: CSAKSDISYEQYF. In DNA form, the CDR3 reads TGCAGTGCAAAATCGGACATCTCCTACGAGCAGTACTTC.

The chain uses TRBV2 and TRBJ2-7, with 9 bases aligning to TRBD2. The CDR3 is made up of 16 amino acids. Per germline, CDR1 SNHLY and CDR2 FYNNEI. The ends lost 5 bases at V and 3 bases at J; junction bases unmatched: 11. CDR3 in amino acids: CASSRSSGSTFYEQYF. The CDR3 DNA is TGTGCCAGCAGTCGGAGTAGCGGGAGTACATTCTACGAGCAGTACTTC.

This clonotype was seen ten or more times. CDR3 residues: CASSHSSGANVLTF. CDR3 DNA sequence: TGTGCCAGCAGCCACAGCTCTGGGGCCAACGTCCTGACTTTC. The chain carries TRBV14 and TRBJ2-6; D not resolved. This CDR3 comprises 14 residues. Trimming removed 3 bases at V and 0 bases at J, with 3 bases between. CDR1 is SGHDN, CDR2 FVKESK, per germline.